The T cell receptor beta chain described here comes from a study of blood T cell repertoires in COVID-19. For the study at large: Samples representing acute and convalescent COVID-19 were sourced from the United States, Italy and Spain. PBMCs, B-cell-depleted T cells, or T cells provided the cDNA or gDNA that made up the material.

Authors' data handling: Cell counts per sample came from amplifying reference gene primers. Libraries were prepared by immunoSEQ multiplex PCR; TCRdb keeps only in-frame clonotypes and omits some of them. V, J and clone size are those of that table, while D and trimming were read from the DNA. The profile covers about 380,000 clones, with roughly 86% appearing a single time and approximately 1% taken by the ten largest. V dropped 2 bases and J dropped 2 bases, with 4 bases sitting between them. The germline CDR1 and CDR2 sequences are SGHTA and FQGNSA. The CDR3 has 12 amino acids. This clone was seen only a few times.

Material: peripheral blood. The TCR was taken from a human donor with acute or convalescent COVID-19. The donor label of this sample is uncertain. The V and J genes are TRBV7-2 and TRBJ2-7; D call uncertain. The CDR3 protein is CASSLHTYEQYF. In DNA, the CDR3 is TGTGCCAGCAGCTTACACACCTACGAGCAGTACTTC.